The entry below gives a single TCR beta chain sequence along with its context. This sample was included in a study of blood T cell repertoires in COVID-19. Only in-frame clones appear in the TCRdb table, and some are missing; sequencing was by immunoSEQ multiplex PCR. Of just over 250,000 clones in the sample, 88% were seen once. This receptor was taken from a man aged 55 to 69 who had recovered from COVID-19. Sequencing was performed on peripheral blood.

The CDR3 loop reads CASSLSRGGARRNEQFF. In DNA form, the CDR3 reads TGTGCCAGCAGCTTAAGTCGCGGGGGGGCAAGGAGGAATGAGCAGTTCTTC. The rearrangement uses TRBV7-3 and TRBJ2-1; TRBD2 matches at 9 bases. Germline V gene sequence: CDR1 SGHTA, CDR2 FQGTGA. V gave up 1 base and J gave up 7 bases; unmatched junction bases: 11. This CDR3 region has 17 residues.